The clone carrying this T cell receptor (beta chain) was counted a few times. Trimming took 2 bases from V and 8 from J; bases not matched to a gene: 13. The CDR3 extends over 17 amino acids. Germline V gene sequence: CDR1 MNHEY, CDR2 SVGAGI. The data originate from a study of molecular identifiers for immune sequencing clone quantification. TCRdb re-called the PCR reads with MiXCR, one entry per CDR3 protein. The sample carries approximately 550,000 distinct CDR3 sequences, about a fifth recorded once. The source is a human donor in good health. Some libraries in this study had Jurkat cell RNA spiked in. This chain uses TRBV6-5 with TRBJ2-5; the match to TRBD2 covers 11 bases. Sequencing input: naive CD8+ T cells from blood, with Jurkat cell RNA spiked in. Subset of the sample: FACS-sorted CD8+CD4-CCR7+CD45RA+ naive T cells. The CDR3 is CASSYRIPGLAEHTQYF. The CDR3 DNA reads TGTGCCAGCAGTTACCGCATTCCGGGACTAGCGGAGCATACCCAGTACTTC.